These T cell receptor beta chains were read from a single sample in a study of PD-1 blockade in classical Hodgkin lymphoma. Repertoires were generated with immunoSEQ multiplex PCR, while TCRdb's copy carries only in-frame clones and drops some. The table shows just under 7,500 clones, with nearly 85% occurring only once. The source was peripheral blood mononuclear cells (PBMCs), collected before the fourth cycle of nivolumab. The receptors stem from a human donor with classical Hodgkin lymphoma. The CDR3 runs from the conserved cysteine through the conserved F or W. Fields, in order: D gene, J gene, clone size, V gene, CDR3 protein, CDR3 DNA. D genes are given only for firm matches. Some rows have no size entry. The others give once, few or many, or a class for an expanded clone.

d_call: -; j_call: TRBJ2-1; clone_size: -; v_call: TRBV6-5; cdr3_aa: CASSRTANNEQFF; cdr3_nt: TGTGCCAGCAGTAGGACAGCTAACAATGAGCAGTTCTTC
d_call: TRBD1; j_call: TRBJ1-2; clone_size: medium-sized; v_call: TRBV5-1; cdr3_aa: CASRSGTGGAEYGYTF; cdr3_nt: TGCGCCAGCAGGTCCGGGACAGGGGGCGCGGAATATGGCTACACCTTC
d_call: -; j_call: TRBJ1-1; clone_size: -; v_call: TRBV4-2; cdr3_aa: CASSQEGRAFF; cdr3_nt: TGTGCCAGCAGCCAGGAGGGGAGGGCTTTCTTT
d_call: -; j_call: TRBJ2-7; clone_size: few; v_call: TRBV7-2; cdr3_aa: CASSLVAGAGEQYF; cdr3_nt: TGTGCCAGCAGCTTAGTCGCTGGGGCGGGCGAGCAGTACTTC
d_call: -; j_call: TRBJ2-7; clone_size: -; v_call: TRBV28; cdr3_aa: CASKLLGGGQYF; cdr3_nt: TGTGCCAGCAAGCTGTTGGGGGGAGGGCAGTACTTC
d_call: -; j_call: TRBJ2-3; clone_size: -; v_call: TRBV7-9; cdr3_aa: CASSPAVRTDTQYF; cdr3_nt: TGTGCCAGCAGCCCCGCCGTCCGAACAGATACGCAGTATTTT
d_call: TRBD1; j_call: TRBJ2-5; clone_size: once; v_call: TRBV7-8; cdr3_aa: CASSLESGQGSETQYF; cdr3_nt: TGTGCCAGCAGCTTAGAATCGGGACAGGGAAGCGAGACCCAGTACTTC
d_call: -; j_call: TRBJ2-2; clone_size: few; v_call: TRBV9; cdr3_aa: CASSQGPRTTGELFF; cdr3_nt: TGTGCCAGCAGCCAAGGGCCCAGGACCACCGGGGAGCTGTTTTTT
d_call: TRBD2; j_call: TRBJ2-7; clone_size: -; v_call: TRBV18; cdr3_aa: CASSPSGLAAYEQYF; cdr3_nt: TGTGCCAGCTCACCTTCGGGACTAGCGGCCTACGAGCAGTACTTC
d_call: -; j_call: TRBJ2-1; clone_size: -; v_call: TRBV19; cdr3_aa: CASSPRGGSIHNEQFF; cdr3_nt: TGTGCCAGCTCGCCCCGGGGCGGCAGCATACACAATGAGCAGTTCTTC
d_call: -; j_call: TRBJ2-7; clone_size: -; v_call: TRBV5-5; cdr3_aa: CASSEKDHEQYF; cdr3_nt: TGTGCCAGCAGCGAGAAAGACCACGAGCAGTACTTC
d_call: -; j_call: TRBJ2-1; clone_size: -; v_call: TRBV4-1; cdr3_aa: CASSPPTGEQFF; cdr3_nt: TGCGCCAGCAGCCCCCCCACAGGTGAGCAGTTCTTC
d_call: -; j_call: TRBJ2-6; clone_size: -; v_call: TRBV15; cdr3_aa: CATSGPESGANVLTF; cdr3_nt: TGTGCCACCAGCGGGCCGGAGTCTGGGGCCAACGTCCTGACTTTC
d_call: -; j_call: TRBJ1-2; clone_size: -; v_call: TRBV7-9; cdr3_aa: CASRPNTGYGYTF; cdr3_nt: TGTGCCAGCAGACCTAATACAGGGTATGGCTACACCTTC
d_call: -; j_call: TRBJ1-5; clone_size: -; v_call: TRBV27; cdr3_aa: CASSPLPKEPQHF; cdr3_nt: TGTGCCAGCAGTCCCCTCCCGAAAGAGCCCCAGCATTTT
d_call: -; j_call: TRBJ1-1; clone_size: -; v_call: TRBV29-1; cdr3_aa: CSVEVGREAFF; cdr3_nt: TGCAGCGTTGAAGTCGGCCGGGAAGCTTTCTTT
d_call: -; j_call: TRBJ1-5; clone_size: -; v_call: TRBV10-3; cdr3_aa: CAISAETTNNPHF; cdr3_nt: TGTGCCATCAGTGCAGAGACGACCAACAATCCGCATTTT
d_call: -; j_call: TRBJ2-5; clone_size: -; v_call: TRBV7-2; cdr3_aa: CASSLRGFMETQYF; cdr3_nt: TGTGCCAGCAGCTTAAGGGGTTTCATGGAGACCCAGTACTTC
d_call: -; j_call: TRBJ2-2; clone_size: -; v_call: TRBV10-3; cdr3_aa: CAISELGGPTGELFF; cdr3_nt: TGTGCCATCAGTGAACTGGGGGGACCCACCGGGGAGCTGTTTTTT
d_call: -; j_call: TRBJ1-5; clone_size: large; v_call: TRBV4-3; cdr3_aa: CASSQVFGDQPQHF; cdr3_nt: TGCGCCAGCAGCCAAGTGTTCGGCGATCAGCCCCAGCATTTT
d_call: TRBD1; j_call: TRBJ1-1; clone_size: -; v_call: TRBV6-5; cdr3_aa: CASSYSSQGGNEAFF; cdr3_nt: TGTGCCAGCAGTTACTCGTCTCAGGGGGGTAATGAAGCTTTCTTT
d_call: -; j_call: TRBJ1-5; clone_size: -; v_call: TRBV6-1; cdr3_aa: CASSGGSLSNQPQHF; cdr3_nt: TGTGCCAGCAGTGGGGGATCACTTAGCAATCAGCCCCAGCATTTT
d_call: -; j_call: TRBJ1-1; clone_size: medium-sized; v_call: TRBV29-1; cdr3_aa: CSVGSGYTEAFF; cdr3_nt: TGCAGCGTTGGAAGTGGGTACACTGAAGCTTTCTTT
d_call: -; j_call: TRBJ1-1; clone_size: -; v_call: TRBV27; cdr3_aa: CASSPDTLGTEAFF; cdr3_nt: TGTGCCAGCAGTCCCGACACCTTGGGGACTGAAGCTTTCTTT
d_call: TRBD2; j_call: TRBJ2-3; clone_size: once; v_call: TRBV6-6; cdr3_aa: CASSYSHAGGTDTQYF; cdr3_nt: TGTGCCAGCAGTTACTCCCACGCGGGGGGCACAGATACGCAGTATTTT
d_call: -; j_call: TRBJ2-2; clone_size: -; v_call: TRBV5-1; cdr3_aa: CASSLAGQGTGELFF; cdr3_nt: TGCGCCAGCAGCTTGGCGGGGCAGGGGACCGGGGAGCTGTTTTTT
d_call: -; j_call: TRBJ1-5; clone_size: few; v_call: TRBV19; cdr3_aa: CASSFPDRIGYQPQHF; cdr3_nt: TGTGCCAGTAGCTTTCCGGACAGAATCGGATATCAGCCCCAGCATTTT
d_call: TRBD1; j_call: TRBJ2-3; clone_size: -; v_call: TRBV19; cdr3_aa: CASTDRGGADTQYF; cdr3_nt: TGTGCCAGTACTGACAGGGGCGGCGCAGATACGCAGTATTTT
d_call: -; j_call: TRBJ2-3; clone_size: -; v_call: TRBV19; cdr3_aa: CASRRGGMDTQYF; cdr3_nt: TGTGCCAGTAGGAGGGGTGGCATGGATACGCAGTATTTT
d_call: -; j_call: TRBJ1-3; clone_size: -; v_call: TRBV5-1; cdr3_aa: CASSLSRGNTIYF; cdr3_nt: TGCGCCAGCAGCTTATCTAGGGGAAACACCATATATTTT